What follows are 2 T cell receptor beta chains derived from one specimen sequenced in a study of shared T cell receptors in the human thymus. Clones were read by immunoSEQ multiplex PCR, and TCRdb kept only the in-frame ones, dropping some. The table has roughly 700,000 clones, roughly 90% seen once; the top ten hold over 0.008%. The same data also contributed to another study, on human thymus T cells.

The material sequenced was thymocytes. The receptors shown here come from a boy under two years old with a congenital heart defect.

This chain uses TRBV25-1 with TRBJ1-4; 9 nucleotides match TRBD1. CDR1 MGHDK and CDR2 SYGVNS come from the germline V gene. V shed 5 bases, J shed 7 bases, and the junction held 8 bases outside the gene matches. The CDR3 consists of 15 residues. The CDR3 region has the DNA TGTGCCAGCAGTACCTGGACAGGGGATTGTGAAAAACTGTTTTTT. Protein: CASSTWTGDCEKLFF.

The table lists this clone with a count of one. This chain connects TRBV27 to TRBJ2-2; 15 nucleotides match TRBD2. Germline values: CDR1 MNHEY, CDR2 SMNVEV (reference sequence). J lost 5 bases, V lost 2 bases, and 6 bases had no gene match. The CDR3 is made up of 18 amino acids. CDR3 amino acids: CASSLRTSGRAWTGELFF. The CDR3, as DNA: TGTGCCAGCAGTTTAAGGACTAGCGGGAGGGCCTGGACCGGGGAGCTGTTTTTT.